The subject of this entry is one T cell receptor beta chain. Its antigen is undetermined. The sample is drawn from a study of T cell responses to AZD1222 COVID-19 vaccine. Study results and limitations: Baseline testing showed seropositivity in only six AZD1222 recipients. CD4 TCRs associated with vaccination spanned spike, dominating at 160-218 and 743-854. Repertoires were sampled only after the peak T cell response. Donors skewed white British and female; clonal diversity was possibly underestimated.

This table comes from immunoSEQ multiplex PCR, and its TCRdb copy is limited to in-frame clones, with some not included. The repertoire holds fewer than 65,000 clones, with more than 70% as singletons. The sample in question was peripheral blood, obtained 28 days after the second AZD1222 dose. This sequence was found in an adult who received the AZD1222 COVID-19 vaccine.

The DNA of the CDR3 is TGTGCCAGCAGTTTATCACAAGAGACCCAGTACTTC. Translation gives CASSLSQETQYF. The chain carries TRBV12-3 or TRBV12-4 and TRBJ2-5; D uncertain. The V end lost 2 bases, the J end lost 2 bases, and 3 bases lay between the germline ends. CDR3 length: 12 residues.